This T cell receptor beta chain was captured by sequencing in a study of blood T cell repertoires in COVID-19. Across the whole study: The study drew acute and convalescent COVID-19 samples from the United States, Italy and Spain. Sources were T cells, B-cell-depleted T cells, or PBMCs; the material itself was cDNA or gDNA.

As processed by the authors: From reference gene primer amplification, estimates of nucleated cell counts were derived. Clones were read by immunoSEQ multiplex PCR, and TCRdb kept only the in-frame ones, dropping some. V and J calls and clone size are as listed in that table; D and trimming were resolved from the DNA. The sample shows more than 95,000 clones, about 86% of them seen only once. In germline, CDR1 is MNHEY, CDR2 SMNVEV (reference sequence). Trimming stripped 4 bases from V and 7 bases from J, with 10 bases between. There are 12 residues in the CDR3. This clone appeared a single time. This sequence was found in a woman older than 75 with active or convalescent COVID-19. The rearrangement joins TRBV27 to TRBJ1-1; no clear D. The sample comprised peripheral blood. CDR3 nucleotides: TGTGCCAGCAGTTCCGCCGGGTTTGAAGCTTTCTTT. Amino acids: CASSSAGFEAFF.